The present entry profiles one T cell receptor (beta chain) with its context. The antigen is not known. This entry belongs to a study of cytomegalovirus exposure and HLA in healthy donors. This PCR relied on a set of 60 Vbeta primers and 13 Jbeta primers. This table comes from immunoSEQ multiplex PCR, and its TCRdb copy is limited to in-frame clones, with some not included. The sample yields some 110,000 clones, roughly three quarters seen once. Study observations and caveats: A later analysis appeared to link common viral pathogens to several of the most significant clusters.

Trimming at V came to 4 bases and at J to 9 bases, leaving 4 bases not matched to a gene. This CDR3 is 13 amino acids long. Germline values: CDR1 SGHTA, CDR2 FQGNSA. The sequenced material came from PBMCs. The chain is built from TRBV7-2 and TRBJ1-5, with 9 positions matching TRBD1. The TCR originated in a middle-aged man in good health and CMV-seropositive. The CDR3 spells CASSSGQGRPQHF. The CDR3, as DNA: TGTGCCAGCAGCTCGGGACAGGGCCGGCCCCAGCATTTT.